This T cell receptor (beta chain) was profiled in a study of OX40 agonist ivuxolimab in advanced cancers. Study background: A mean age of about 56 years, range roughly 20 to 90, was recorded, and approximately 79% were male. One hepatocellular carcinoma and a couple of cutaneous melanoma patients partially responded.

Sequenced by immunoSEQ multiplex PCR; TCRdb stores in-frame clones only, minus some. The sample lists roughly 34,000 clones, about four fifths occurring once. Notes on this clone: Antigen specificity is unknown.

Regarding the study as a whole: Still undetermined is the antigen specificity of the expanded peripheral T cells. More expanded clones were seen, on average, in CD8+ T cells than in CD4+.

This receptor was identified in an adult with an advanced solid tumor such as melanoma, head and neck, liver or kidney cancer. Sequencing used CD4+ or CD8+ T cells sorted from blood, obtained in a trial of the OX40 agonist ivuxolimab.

This CDR3 reads CASSINAVGNQPQHF. CDR3 nucleotides: TGTGCCAGTAGTATCAACGCTGTGGGCAATCAGCCCCAGCATTTT. The chain joins TRBV19 to TRBJ1-5; the D is unclear. Germline V gene sequence: CDR1 LNHDA, CDR2 SQIVND (reference sequence). The V end lost 3 bases, the J end lost 2 bases, and 11 bases lay between the germline ends. This CDR3 is built from 15 residues.